This T cell receptor beta chain was documented in a study of shared clonotypes between healthy human individuals. Study-level points and caveats: As a rule, naive subsets had a larger estimated richness than memory subsets.

Germline V gene data show CDR1 as LNHDA and CDR2 as SQIVND (reference sequence). This CDR3 comprises 15 residues. The V gene lost 5 bases and the J gene lost 0 bases, with 13 bases spanning the gap. With respect to this clone: As yet, its antigen is unknown.

Researchers divided each subset's genomic DNA evenly across several immunoSEQ plates. Clones were read by immunoSEQ multiplex PCR, and TCRdb kept only the in-frame ones, dropping some. The table includes some 2.3 million clones, over 85% detected once. The V call is TRBV19, the J call TRBJ1-2; D gene uncertain. The TCR sequence derives from a man between 18 and 29 years old in good health. Some clones in this sample may be carry-over from other donors' samples. Sequenced sample: naive CD4+ T cells from PBMCs. As to subset: CD45RA+ positively selected. The CDR3 DNA is TGTGCCAGTAGTCAAGGTCGGAGAGCTAACTATGGCTACACCTTC. Its translation: CASSQGRRANYGYTF.